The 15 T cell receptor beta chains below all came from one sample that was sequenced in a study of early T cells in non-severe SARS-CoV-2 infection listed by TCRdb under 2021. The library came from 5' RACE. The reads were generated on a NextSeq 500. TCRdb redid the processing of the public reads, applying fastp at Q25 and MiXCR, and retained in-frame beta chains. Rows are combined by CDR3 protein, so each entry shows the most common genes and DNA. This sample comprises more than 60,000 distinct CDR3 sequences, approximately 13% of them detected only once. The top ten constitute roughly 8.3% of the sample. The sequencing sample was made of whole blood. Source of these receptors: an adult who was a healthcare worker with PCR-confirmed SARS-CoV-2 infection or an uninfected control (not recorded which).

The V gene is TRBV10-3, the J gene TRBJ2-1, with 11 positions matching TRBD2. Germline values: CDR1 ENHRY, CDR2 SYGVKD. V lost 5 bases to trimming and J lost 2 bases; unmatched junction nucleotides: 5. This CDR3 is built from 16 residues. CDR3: CAISTSGSSTYNEQFF. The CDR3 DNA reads TGTGCCATCAGTACTAGCGGGAGTAGTACCTACAATGAGCAGTTCTTC.

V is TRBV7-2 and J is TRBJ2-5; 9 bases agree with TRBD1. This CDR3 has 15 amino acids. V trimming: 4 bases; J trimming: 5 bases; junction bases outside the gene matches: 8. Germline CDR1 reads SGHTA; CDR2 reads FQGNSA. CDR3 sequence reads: CASSSTGGPRETQYF. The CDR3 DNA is TGTGCCAGCAGCTCCACAGGGGGCCCCCGGGAGACCCAGTACTTC.

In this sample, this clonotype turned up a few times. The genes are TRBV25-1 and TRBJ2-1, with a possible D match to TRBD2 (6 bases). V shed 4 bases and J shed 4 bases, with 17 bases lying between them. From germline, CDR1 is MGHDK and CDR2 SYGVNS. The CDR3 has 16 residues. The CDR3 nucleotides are TGTGCCAGCAGTGCGGGGGTGGATATGAGGTACAATGAGCAGTTCTTC. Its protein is CASSAGVDMRYNEQFF.

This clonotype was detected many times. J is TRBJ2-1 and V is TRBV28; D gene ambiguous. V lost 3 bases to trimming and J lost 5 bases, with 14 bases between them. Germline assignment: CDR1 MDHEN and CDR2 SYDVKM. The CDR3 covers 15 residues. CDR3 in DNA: TGTGCCAGCAGTTTCGACCCTTCACGGGACAATGAGCAGTTCTTC. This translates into CASSFDPSRDNEQFF.

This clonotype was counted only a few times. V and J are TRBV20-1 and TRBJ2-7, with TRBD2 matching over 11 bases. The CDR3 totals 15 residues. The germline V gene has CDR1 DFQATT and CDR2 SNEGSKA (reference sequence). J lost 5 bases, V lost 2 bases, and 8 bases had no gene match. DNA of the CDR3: TGCAGTGCTAGAAGGCTAGCGGGAGGTACCCACGAGCAGTACTTC. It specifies CSARRLAGGTHEQYF.

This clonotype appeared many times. The CDR3 DNA sequence: TGCAGTGCCGCCGACGGGCTTTGGGAGACCCAGTACTTC. This sequence encodes CSAADGLWETQYF. This chain joins TRBV20-1 and TRBJ2-5; D is ambiguous. Germline CDR1 DFQATT, CDR2 SNEGSKA (reference sequence). V was cut by 6 bases and J by 5 bases, with 16 bases left in between. The CDR3 spans 13 residues.

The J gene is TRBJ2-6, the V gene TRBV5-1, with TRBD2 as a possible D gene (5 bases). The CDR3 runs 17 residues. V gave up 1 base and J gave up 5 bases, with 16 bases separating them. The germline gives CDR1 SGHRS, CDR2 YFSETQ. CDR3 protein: CASSLYSEAFWANVLTF. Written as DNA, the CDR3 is TGCGCCAGCAGCTTGTATTCGGAGGCCTTCTGGGCCAACGTCCTGACTTTC.

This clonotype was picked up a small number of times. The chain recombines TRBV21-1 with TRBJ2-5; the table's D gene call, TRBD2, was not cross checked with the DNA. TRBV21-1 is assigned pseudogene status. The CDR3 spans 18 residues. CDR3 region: CASSKVGLAGLYQETQYF. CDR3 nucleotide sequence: TGTGCCAGCAGCAAAGTCGGACTAGCGGGACTATATCAAGAGACCCAGTACTTC.

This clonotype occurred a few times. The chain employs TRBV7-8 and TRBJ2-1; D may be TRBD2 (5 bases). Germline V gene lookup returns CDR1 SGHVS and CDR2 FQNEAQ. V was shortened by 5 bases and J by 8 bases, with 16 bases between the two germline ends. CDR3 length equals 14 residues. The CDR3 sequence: CASSMTTYRDEQFF. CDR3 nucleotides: TGTGCCAGCAGCATGACTACCTATAGGGATGAGCAGTTCTTC.

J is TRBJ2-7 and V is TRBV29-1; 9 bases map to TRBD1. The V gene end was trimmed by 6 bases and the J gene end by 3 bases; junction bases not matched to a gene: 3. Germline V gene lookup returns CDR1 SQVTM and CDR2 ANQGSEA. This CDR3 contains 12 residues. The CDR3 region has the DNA TGCAGCGTCCAGACAGGGGGCTACGAGCAGTACTTC. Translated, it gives CSVQTGGYEQYF.

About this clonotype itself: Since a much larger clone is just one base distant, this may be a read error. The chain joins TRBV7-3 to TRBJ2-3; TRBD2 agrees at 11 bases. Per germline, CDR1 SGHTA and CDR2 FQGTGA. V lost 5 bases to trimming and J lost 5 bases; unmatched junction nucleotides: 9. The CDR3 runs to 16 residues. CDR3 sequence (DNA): TGTGCCAGCAGCCCTGGGACTAGCGGATCCATAGATACGCAGTATTTT. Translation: CASSPGTSGSIDTQYF.

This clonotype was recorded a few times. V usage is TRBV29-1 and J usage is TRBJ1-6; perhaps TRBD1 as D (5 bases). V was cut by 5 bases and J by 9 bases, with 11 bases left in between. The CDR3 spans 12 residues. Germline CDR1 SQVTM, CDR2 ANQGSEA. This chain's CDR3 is CSVRDGSSPLHF. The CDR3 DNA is TGCAGCGTTCGGGACGGAAGTTCACCCCTCCACTTT.

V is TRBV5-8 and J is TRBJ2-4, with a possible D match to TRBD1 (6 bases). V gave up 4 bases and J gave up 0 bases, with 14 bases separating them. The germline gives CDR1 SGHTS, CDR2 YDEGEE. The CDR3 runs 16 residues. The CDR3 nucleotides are TGTGCCAGCAGCACCGGACAGTTCTTAGCCAAAAACATTCAGTACTTC. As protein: CASSTGQFLAKNIQYF. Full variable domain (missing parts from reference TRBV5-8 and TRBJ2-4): EAGVTQSPTHLIKTRGQQATLRCSPISGHTSVYWYQQALGLGLQFLLWYDEGEERNRGNFPPRFSGRQFPNYSSELNVNALELEDSALYLCASSTGQFLAKNIQYFGAGTRLSVL.

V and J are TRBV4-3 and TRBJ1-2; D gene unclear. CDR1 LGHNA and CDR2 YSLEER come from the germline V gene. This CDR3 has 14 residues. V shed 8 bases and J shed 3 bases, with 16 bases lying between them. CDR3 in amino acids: CASAKTVGDYGYTF. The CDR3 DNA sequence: TGCGCCAGCGCCAAGACGGTTGGAGACTATGGCTACACCTTC.

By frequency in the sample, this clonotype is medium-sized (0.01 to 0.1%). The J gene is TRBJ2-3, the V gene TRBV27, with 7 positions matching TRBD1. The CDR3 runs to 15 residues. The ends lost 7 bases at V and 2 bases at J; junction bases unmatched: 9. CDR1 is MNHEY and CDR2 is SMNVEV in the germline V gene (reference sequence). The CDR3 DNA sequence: TGTGCCAGCACGACAGGGTCGGCAGCCACAGATACGCAGTATTTT. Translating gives CASTTGSAATDTQYF.